The 28 T cell receptor beta chains presented below share a single source sample, sequenced in a study of CD8+ T cells in alopecia areata. As for treatment: oral pan-JAK inhibitor, 5-10 mg twice daily. Once RNA had been extracted, it was reverse transcribed into cDNA to act as the sequencing template. Data came from immunoSEQ multiplex PCR; TCRdb stores just in-frame clones and leaves some out. This table holds 250,000 to 300,000 clones, roughly 64% found once. The sequencing used CD4+ T cells sorted from blood, collected at week 24, from a patient treated with tofacitinib. The source is a human donor with alopecia areata.

This clone has a count of ten or more. V and J are TRBV29-1 and TRBJ2-7, with 11 bases aligning to TRBD2. Germline CDR1 and CDR2: SQVTM and ANQGSEA. The CDR3 has 12 residues. DNA of the CDR3: TGCGCAGGGACTAGCGGCGCCTACGAGCAGTACTTC. Its protein is CAGTSGAYEQYF.

As DNA, the CDR3 is TGCAGTGCAGGAATGACTAGGCTCGAGTACTTC. Protein sequence: CSAGMTRLEYF. The chain carries TRBV20-1 and TRBJ2-5; possibly TRBD2 for D (6 bases). Germline values: CDR1 DFQATT, CDR2 SNEGSKA (reference sequence). The CDR3 contains 11 residues. V shed 6 bases and J shed 12 bases, with 17 bases lying between them.

This sequence joins TRBV5-1 and TRBJ2-7, with D hard to call. The length of the CDR3 is 12 residues. Trimming left V 4 bases short and J 5 bases short, with 10 bases between. CDR1 and CDR2 from the germline V gene are SGHRS and YFSETQ. This CDR3 is CASSVSSDEQYF. CDR3 DNA sequence: TGCGCCAGCAGCGTCAGTAGTGACGAGCAGTACTTC.

This clone was counted many times. The V and J genes are TRBV19 and TRBJ1-5; D is perhaps TRBD1 (6 bases). Per the germline V gene, CDR1 is LNHDA and CDR2 is SQIVND (reference sequence). The CDR3 sequence is 18 residues long. The V end lost 3 bases, the J end lost 2 bases, and 20 bases lay between the germline ends. This chain's CDR3 is CASSMGASYRDGNQPQHF. The DNA for the CDR3 is TGTGCCAGTAGTATGGGGGCTTCTTATCGAGACGGCAATCAGCCCCAGCATTTT.

The chain joins TRBV6-5 to TRBJ2-7; tentative D call: TRBD2 (6 bases). The CDR3 extends over 15 amino acids. With 5 bases removed from V and 5 bases from J, the gap between germline ends came to 19 bases. Germline loops: CDR1 MNHEY, CDR2 SVGAGI. The CDR3 reads CASSPPRGGAHEQYF. CDR3 sequence (DNA): TGTGCCAGCAGTCCCCCGAGAGGAGGGGCCCACGAGCAGTACTTC.

The chain joins TRBV30 to TRBJ1-1; a possible D gene is TRBD1 (5 bases). Germline-derived CDR1 and CDR2 are GTSNPN and SVGIG (reference sequence). CDR3 length: 13 amino acids. V was trimmed by 2 bases and J by 0 bases, leaving 7 bases between them. The CDR3: CAWSWGVNTEAFF. The CDR3 coding sequence is TGTGCCTGGAGTTGGGGGGTGAACACTGAAGCTTTCTTT.

The chain joins TRBV6-6 to TRBJ2-5; D gene ambiguous. The CDR3 covers 13 residues. Trimming took 0 bases from V and 4 from J, leaving 6 bases between them. Per the germline V gene, CDR1 is MNHNY and CDR2 is SVGAGI (reference sequence). CDR3 sequence: CASSYSTIETQYF. In nucleotides, the CDR3 is TGTGCCAGCAGTTACTCGACGATAGAGACCCAGTACTTC.

The chain couples TRBV27 to TRBJ2-5; D possibly corresponds to TRBD2 (7 bases). This CDR3 region has 12 residues. Trimming shortened V by 8 bases and J by 5 bases, and 12 bases separated the two germline ends. The germline V gene encodes CDR1 MNHEY and CDR2 SMNVEV (reference sequence). Written as DNA, the CDR3 is TGTGCCAGCTGGGGGGGCGGTGAGACCCAGTACTTC. Its translation is CASWGGGETQYF.

In this sample, this clone turned up once. This chain connects TRBV6-1 to TRBJ2-5, with TRBD1 matching over 9 bases. CDR1 is MNHNS, CDR2 SASEGT, per germline. The junction had 13 bases not matched to a gene; V was cut back by 3 bases and J by 2 bases. This CDR3 is built from 18 residues. CDR3: CASSEQHRTGATQETQYF. CDR3 DNA sequence: TGTGCCAGCAGTGAGCAGCACCGGACAGGGGCTACTCAAGAGACCCAGTACTTC.

The V gene is TRBV29-1, the J gene TRBJ1-4, with a tentative D call TRBD1 (6 bases). The CDR3 has 15 residues. Germline CDR1 reads SQVTM; CDR2 reads ANQGSEA. The V end lost 4 bases, the J end lost 3 bases, and 15 bases lay between the germline ends. The CDR3 coding sequence is TGCAGCGTTGTCCCAACCAGGGGTTCTAATGAAAAACTGTTTTTT. Translation: CSVVPTRGSNEKLFF.

The rearrangement joins TRBV7-2 to TRBJ1-4; no definite D call. The CDR3 totals 14 residues. The V gene's germline CDR1 is SGHTA and CDR2 FQGNSA. The V end lost 1 base, the J end lost 8 bases, and 11 bases lay between the germline ends. The DNA for the CDR3 is TGTGCCAGCAGCTTAGTACCCTTTCGGGAAAAACTGTTTTTT. As protein: CASSLVPFREKLFF.

The gene calls are TRBV30 and TRBJ1-6; D uncertain. V was clipped by 1 base and J by 9 bases, with 13 bases between them. CDR3 length equals 14 residues. Germline values: CDR1 GTSNPN, CDR2 SVGIG (reference sequence). The DNA for the CDR3 is TGTGCCTGGAGTGGAGGGAGACGGGCTTCACCCCTCCACTTT. This codes for CAWSGGRRASPLHF.

This clone was seen only a few times. This specimen includes other DNA sequences encoding the same CDR3. This chain uses TRBV2 with TRBJ2-7, with a tentative D call TRBD1 (6 bases). The V end was cut by 6 bases, the J end by 4 bases, with 10 bases between. The CDR3 loop spans 12 amino acids. CDR1 and CDR2 from the germline V gene are SNHLY and FYNNEI. CDR3 nucleotides: TGTGCCAGCAGCAGGCAGGGGTACGAGCAGTACTTC. This gives the protein CASSRQGYEQYF.

This sequence joins TRBV6-5 and TRBJ1-2; D may be TRBD1 (6 bases). This CDR3 has 13 residues. Trimming cost V 6 bases and J 5 bases, with 13 bases left between them. Germline CDR1 is MNHEY and CDR2 is SVGAGI. The CDR3 DNA follows: TGTGCCAGCAGGAATGGACAGAGTTATGGCTACACCTTC. Residues: CASRNGQSYGYTF.

This clone was found a few times. The genes are TRBV6-1 and TRBJ2-7; tentative D call: TRBD1 (6 bases). The CDR3 spans 14 residues. The germline gives CDR1 MNHNS, CDR2 SASEGT. Trimming left V 8 bases short and J 3 bases short, with 17 bases between. In DNA form, the CDR3 reads TGTGCCAGCGGCAGGGGCGGCGGACTCTACGAGCAGTACTTC. The encoded protein is CASGRGGGLYEQYF.

The genes are TRBV29-1 and TRBJ2-5; D call uncertain. The V and J ends lost 7 bases and 5 bases respectively, with 20 bases between them. This CDR3 is 14 amino acids long. Per germline, CDR1 SQVTM and CDR2 ANQGSEA. CDR3 sequence (DNA): TGCAGCGCCAGGAACCGGGCCCCGAGGGAGACCCAGTACTTC. Its translation is CSARNRAPRETQYF.

V and J are TRBV29-1 and TRBJ2-1, with a weak D call TRBD2 (7 bases). Germline V gene sequence: CDR1 SQVTM, CDR2 ANQGSEA. The CDR3 runs 15 residues. V was trimmed by 7 bases and J by 8 bases, leaving 24 bases between them. The CDR3 region has the DNA TGCAGCGCCTCCCCTCAGAGTCCGGGGGGCGATGAGCAGTTCTTC. This gives the protein CSASPQSPGGDEQFF.

This clone has only a few counts. This chain links TRBV28 with TRBJ2-2; 8 nucleotides align to TRBD1. V was clipped by 4 bases and J by 4 bases; unmatched bases: 2. The CDR3 is 14 residues long. Germline assignment: CDR1 MDHEN and CDR2 SYDVKM. The CDR3 spells CASSWTGTTGELFF. The CDR3 nucleotides read TGTGCCAGCAGTTGGACAGGGACCACCGGGGAGCTGTTTTTT.

This chain links TRBV7-2 with TRBJ1-2; D is unresolved. The germline gives CDR1 SGHTA, CDR2 FQGNSA. This CDR3 has 15 residues. The ends were cut back, 8 bases at V and 0 bases at J, with 16 bases in the middle. The CDR3 sequence: CASGLDGAANYGYTF. The CDR3 DNA reads TGTGCCAGCGGCCTCGACGGAGCAGCTAACTATGGCTACACCTTC.

The V call is TRBV29-1, the J call TRBJ1-2, with TRBD1 identical over 7 bases. The CDR3 is 13 residues long. The V gene end was trimmed by 7 bases and the J gene end by 4 bases; junction bases not matched to a gene: 9. Germline lookup yields CDR1 SQVTM and CDR2 ANQGSEA. CDR3 bases: TGCAGCGCAGGGGACAGATCGTTCTATGGCTACACCTTC. It codes for CSAGDRSFYGYTF.

The chain couples TRBV15 to TRBJ2-7; no reliable D call. With 0 bases removed from V and 10 bases from J, the gap between germline ends came to 10 bases. This CDR3 has 12 amino acids. Per the germline V gene, CDR1 is LNHNV and CDR2 is YYDKDF (reference sequence). CDR3 protein: CATSRDRRDQYF. DNA for the CDR3: TGTGCCACCAGCAGAGATAGAAGGGATCAGTACTTC.

The CDR3 nucleotides are TGTGCCAGCAGCGTAGATTCCAGCTTTGGTGAGCAGTTCTTC. As protein: CASSVDSSFGEQFF. The gene calls are TRBV9 and TRBJ2-1; D remains ambiguous. V was trimmed by 0 bases and J by 9 bases, leaving 13 bases between them. This CDR3 has 14 residues. The germline CDR1 and CDR2 sequences are SGDLS and YYNGEE.

The V call is TRBV4-1, the J call TRBJ2-7, with D tentatively TRBD1 (5 bases). The germline gives CDR1 MGHRA, CDR2 YSYEKL. Trimming left V 7 bases short and J 0 bases short, with 13 bases between. The CDR3 loop spans 14 amino acids. CDR3 sequence: CASKGAVSSYEQYF. In nucleotides, the CDR3 is TGCGCCAGCAAAGGGGCCGTAAGCTCCTACGAGCAGTACTTC.

This chain uses TRBV28 with TRBJ1-2; a weak D match, TRBD1 (6 bases). The germline CDR1 and CDR2 sequences are MDHEN and SYDVKM. This CDR3 has 15 amino acids. The germline V and J ends were trimmed by 3 bases and 3 bases, with 14 bases remaining between them. The CDR3 DNA reads as TGTGCCAGCAGTTTGGGGAGGGGGAAGGACTATGGCTACACCTTC. Translation: CASSLGRGKDYGYTF.

The V gene is TRBV7-9, the J gene TRBJ2-5; D remains ambiguous. CDR3 size: 14 residues. V dropped 2 bases and J dropped 1 base, with 8 bases sitting between them. Germline values: CDR1 SEHNR, CDR2 FQNEAQ (reference sequence). CDR3: CASSLQSFQETQYF. In DNA, the CDR3 is TGTGCCAGCAGCTTACAGTCTTTCCAAGAGACCCAGTACTTC.

V and J are TRBV27 and TRBJ2-5; D unclear. Germline V gene data show CDR1 as MNHEY and CDR2 as SMNVEV (reference sequence). The CDR3 has 13 residues. V gave up 2 bases and J gave up 5 bases, with 9 bases separating them. In nucleotides, the CDR3 is TGTGCCAGCAGTTTAAAAGCTATTGAGACCCAGTACTTC. It is translated as CASSLKAIETQYF.

The CDR3 reads CASSEVRRKETQYF. In DNA, the CDR3 is TGTGCCAGCAGTGAAGTCCGAAGGAAAGAGACCCAGTACTTC. The V call is TRBV2, the J call TRBJ2-5; D not certain. CDR1 is SNHLY and CDR2 is FYNNEI in the germline V gene. Trimming removed 1 base at V and 3 bases at J, with 9 bases between. The CDR3 length is 14 residues.

This rearrangement joins TRBV4-2 to TRBJ2-3; the D is unclear. This CDR3 has 13 residues. The V gene lost 1 base and the J gene lost 3 bases, with 5 bases spanning the gap. Looked up from germline, CDR1 is LGHNA and CDR2 is YNFKEQ. The DNA of the CDR3 is TGTGCCAGCAGCCAAGCGAGGACAGATACGCAGTATTTT. It encodes CASSQARTDTQYF.